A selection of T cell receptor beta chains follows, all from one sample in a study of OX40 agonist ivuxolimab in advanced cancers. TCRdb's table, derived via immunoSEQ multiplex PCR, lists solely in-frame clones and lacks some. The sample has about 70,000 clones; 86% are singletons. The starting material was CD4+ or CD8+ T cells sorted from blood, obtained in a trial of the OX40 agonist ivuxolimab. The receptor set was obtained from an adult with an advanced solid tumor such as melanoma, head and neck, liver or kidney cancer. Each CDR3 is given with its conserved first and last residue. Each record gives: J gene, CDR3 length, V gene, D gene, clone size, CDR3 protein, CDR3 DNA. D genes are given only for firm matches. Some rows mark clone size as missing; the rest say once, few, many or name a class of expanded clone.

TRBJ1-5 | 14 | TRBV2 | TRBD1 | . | CASRRGTGNQPQHF | TGTGCCAGCAGGCGGGGGACAGGGAATCAGCCCCAGCATTTT
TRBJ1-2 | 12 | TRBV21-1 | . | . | CASSFGRDGYTF | TGTGCCAGCAGCTTCGGGCGGGATGGCTACACCTTC
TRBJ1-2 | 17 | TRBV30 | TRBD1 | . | CAWGTGTGGGRGDGYTF | TGTGCCTGGGGGACCGGGACAGGGGGCGGAAGGGGCGATGGCTACACCTTC
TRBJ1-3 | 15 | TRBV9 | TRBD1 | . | CASSAGTGGGDTIYF | TGTGCCAGCAGCGCAGGGACAGGCGGAGGAGACACCATATATTTT
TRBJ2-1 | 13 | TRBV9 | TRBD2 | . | CASSGGLPNEQFF | TGTGCCAGCAGCGGGGGACTACCTAATGAGCAGTTCTTC
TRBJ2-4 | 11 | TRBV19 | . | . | CASSRENIQYF | TGTGCCAGTAGTAGAGAAAACATTCAGTACTTC
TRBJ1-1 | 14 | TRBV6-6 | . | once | CASSYSPSNTEAFF | TGTGCCAGCAGTTACTCTCCCAGCAACACTGAAGCTTTCTTT
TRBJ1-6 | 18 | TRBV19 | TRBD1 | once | CASSKKLAGQGASSPLHF | TGTGCCAGTAGTAAAAAACTCGCGGGACAGGGGGCGAGTTCACCCCTCCACTTT
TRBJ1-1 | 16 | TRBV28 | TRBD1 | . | CASSLGLSGGKSQAFF | TGTGCCAGCAGTTTAGGTCTCTCAGGGGGCAAATCCCAAGCTTTCTTT
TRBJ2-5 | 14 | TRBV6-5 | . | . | CASSSSAVQETQYF | TGTGCCAGCAGTTCGTCGGCGGTGCAAGAGACCCAGTACTTC
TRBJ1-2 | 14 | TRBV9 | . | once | CASSAGDNNYGYTF | TGTGCCAGCAGCGCTGGGGACAATAACTATGGCTACACCTTC
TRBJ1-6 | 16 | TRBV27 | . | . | CASSTGTPSYNSPLHF | TGTGCCAGCAGCACAGGGACCCCCTCCTATAATTCACCCCTCCACTTT
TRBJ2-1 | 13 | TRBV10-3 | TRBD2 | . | CAISPSGINEQFF | TGTGCCATCAGTCCTAGCGGGATCAACGAGCAGTTCTTC
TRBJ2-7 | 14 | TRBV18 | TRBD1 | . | CASSILGQGEEQYF | TGTGCCAGCTCAATTCTGGGACAGGGGGAGGAGCAGTACTTC
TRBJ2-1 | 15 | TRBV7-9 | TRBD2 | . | CASSKGLASYNEQFF | TGTGCCAGCAGCAAGGGACTAGCTTCCTACAATGAGCAGTTCTTC
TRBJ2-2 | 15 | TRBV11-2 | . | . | CASSPGGQTTGELFF | TGTGCCAGCAGCCCCGGGGGACAGACCACCGGGGAGCTGTTTTTT